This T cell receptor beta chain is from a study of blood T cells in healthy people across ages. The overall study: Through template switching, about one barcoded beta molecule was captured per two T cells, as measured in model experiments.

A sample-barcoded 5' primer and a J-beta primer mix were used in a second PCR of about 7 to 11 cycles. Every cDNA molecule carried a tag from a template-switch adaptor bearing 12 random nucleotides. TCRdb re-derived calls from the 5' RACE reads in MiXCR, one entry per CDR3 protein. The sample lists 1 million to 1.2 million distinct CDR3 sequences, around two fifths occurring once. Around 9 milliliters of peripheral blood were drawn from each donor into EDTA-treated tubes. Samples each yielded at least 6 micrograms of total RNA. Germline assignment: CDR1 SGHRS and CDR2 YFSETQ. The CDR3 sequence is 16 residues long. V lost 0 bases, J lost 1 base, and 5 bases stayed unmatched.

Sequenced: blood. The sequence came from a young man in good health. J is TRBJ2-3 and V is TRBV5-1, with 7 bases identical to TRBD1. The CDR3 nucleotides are TGCGCCAGCAGCTTGGGGACAGGACACCGCACAGATACGCAGTATTTT. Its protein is CASSLGTGHRTDTQYF.